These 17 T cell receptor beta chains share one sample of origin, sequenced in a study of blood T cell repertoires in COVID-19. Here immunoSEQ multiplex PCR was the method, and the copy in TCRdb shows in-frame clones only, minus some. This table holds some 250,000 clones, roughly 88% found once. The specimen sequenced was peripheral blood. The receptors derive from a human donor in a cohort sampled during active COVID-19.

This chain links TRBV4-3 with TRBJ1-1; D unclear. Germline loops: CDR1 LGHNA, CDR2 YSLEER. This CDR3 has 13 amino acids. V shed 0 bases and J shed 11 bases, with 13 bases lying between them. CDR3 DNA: TGCGCCAGCAGCCAAGATGCGAGGGTTTTGGCTTTCTTT. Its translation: CASSQDARVLAFF.

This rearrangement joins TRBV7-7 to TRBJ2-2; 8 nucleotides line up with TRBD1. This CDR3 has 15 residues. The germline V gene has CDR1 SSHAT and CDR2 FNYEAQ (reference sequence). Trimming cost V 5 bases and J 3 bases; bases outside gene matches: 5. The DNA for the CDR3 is TGTGCCAGCAGCCCGGACAGGGAGGACACCGGGGAGCTGTTTTTT. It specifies CASSPDREDTGELFF.

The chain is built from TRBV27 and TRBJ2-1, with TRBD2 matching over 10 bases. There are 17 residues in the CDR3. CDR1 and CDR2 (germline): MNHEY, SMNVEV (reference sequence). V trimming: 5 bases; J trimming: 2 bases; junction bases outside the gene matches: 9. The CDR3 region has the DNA TGTGCCAGCAGTCGACGAGGACTAGCGGAAACCTACAATGAGCAGTTCTTC. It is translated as CASSRRGLAETYNEQFF.

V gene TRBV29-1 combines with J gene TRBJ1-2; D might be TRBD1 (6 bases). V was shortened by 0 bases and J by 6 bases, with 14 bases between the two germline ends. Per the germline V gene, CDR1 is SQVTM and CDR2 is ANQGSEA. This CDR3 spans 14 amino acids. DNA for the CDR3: TGCAGCGTTGAAGACGGCAGGGGTAGCAATGGCTACACCTTC. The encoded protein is CSVEDGRGSNGYTF.

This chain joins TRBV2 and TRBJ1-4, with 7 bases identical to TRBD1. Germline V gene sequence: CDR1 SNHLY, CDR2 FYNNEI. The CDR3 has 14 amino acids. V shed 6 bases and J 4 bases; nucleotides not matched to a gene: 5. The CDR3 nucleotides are TGTGCCAGCAGCCTGGGACAGATTAATGAAAAACTGTTTTTT. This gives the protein CASSLGQINEKLFF.

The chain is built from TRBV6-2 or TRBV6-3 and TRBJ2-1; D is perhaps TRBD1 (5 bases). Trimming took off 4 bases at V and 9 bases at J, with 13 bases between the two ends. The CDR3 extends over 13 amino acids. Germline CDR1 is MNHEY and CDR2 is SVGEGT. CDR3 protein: CASSSGWYIEQFF. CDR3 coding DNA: TGTGCCAGCAGTTCAGGGTGGTATATTGAGCAGTTCTTC.

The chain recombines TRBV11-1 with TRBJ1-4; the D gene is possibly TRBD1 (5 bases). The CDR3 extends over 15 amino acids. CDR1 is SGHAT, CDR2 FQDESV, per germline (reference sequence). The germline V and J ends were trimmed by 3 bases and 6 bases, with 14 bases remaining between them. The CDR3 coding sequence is TGTGCCAGCAGCTTTTCCCCAGGGCCCGATGAAAAACTGTTTTTT. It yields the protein CASSFSPGPDEKLFF.

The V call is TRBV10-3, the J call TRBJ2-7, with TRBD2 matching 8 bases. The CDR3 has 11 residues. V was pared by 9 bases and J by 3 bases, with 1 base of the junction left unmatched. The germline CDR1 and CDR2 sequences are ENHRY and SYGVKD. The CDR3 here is CAIRGGYEQYF. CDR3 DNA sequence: TGTGCCATTCGGGGGGGCTACGAGCAGTACTTC.

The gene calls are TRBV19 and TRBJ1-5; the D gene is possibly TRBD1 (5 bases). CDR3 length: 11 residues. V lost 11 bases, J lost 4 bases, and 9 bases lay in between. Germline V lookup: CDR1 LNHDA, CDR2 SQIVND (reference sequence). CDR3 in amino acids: CAGGGNQPQHF. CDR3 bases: TGTGCCGGGGGGGGGAATCAGCCCCAGCATTTT.

The CDR3 loop is CASSLTQGAGGYTF. Written as DNA, the CDR3 is TGTGCCAGCAGCTTAACACAGGGGGCGGGTGGCTACACCTTC. V is TRBV11-2 and J is TRBJ1-2; TRBD1 agrees at 9 bases. The CDR3 sequence is 14 residues long. J lost 7 bases, V lost 2 bases, and 5 bases had no gene match. Germline V gene data show CDR1 as SGHAT and CDR2 as FQNNGV.

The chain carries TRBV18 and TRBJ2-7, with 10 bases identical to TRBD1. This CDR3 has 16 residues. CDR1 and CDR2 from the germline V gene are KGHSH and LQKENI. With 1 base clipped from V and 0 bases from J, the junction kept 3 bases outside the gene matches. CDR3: CASSPLRTGGSYEQYF. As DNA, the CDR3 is TGTGCCAGCTCACCACTCCGGACAGGGGGCTCCTACGAGCAGTACTTC.

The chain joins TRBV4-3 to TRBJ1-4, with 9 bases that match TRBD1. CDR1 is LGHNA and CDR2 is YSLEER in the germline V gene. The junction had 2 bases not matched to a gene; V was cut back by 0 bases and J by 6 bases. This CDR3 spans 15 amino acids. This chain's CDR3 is CASSQDRTGDEKLFF. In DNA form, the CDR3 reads TGCGCCAGCAGCCAAGATCGGACAGGGGATGAAAAACTGTTTTTT.

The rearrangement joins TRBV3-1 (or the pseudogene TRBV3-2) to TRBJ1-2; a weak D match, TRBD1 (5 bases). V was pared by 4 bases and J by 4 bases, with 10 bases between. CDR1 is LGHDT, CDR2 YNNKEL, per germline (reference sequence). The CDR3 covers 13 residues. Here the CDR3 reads CASSPGFAYGYTF. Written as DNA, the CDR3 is TGTGCCAGCAGCCCAGGGTTCGCCTATGGCTACACCTTC.

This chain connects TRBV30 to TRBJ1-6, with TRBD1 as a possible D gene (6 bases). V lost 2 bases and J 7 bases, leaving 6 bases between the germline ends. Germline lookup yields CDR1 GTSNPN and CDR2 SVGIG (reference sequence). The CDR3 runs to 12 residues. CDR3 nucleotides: TGTGCCTGGAGTACAGGGAATTCACCCCTCCACTTT. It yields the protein CAWSTGNSPLHF.

The CDR3 is CASSHYPGTSGVGDTQYF. The CDR3 nucleotides read TGCGCCAGCAGCCACTATCCCGGGACTAGCGGGGTGGGAGATACGCAGTATTTT. J is TRBJ2-3 and V is TRBV4-1; 13 bases are a match to TRBD2. There are 18 residues in the CDR3. Germline CDR1 is MGHRA and CDR2 is YSYEKL. V lost 3 bases and J lost 5; bases outside the gene matches: 11.

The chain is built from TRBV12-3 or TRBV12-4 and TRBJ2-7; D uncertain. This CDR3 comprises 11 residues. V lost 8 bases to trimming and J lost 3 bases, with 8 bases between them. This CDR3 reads CASASGYEQYF. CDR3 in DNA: TGTGCCAGCGCGTCGGGCTACGAGCAGTACTTC.

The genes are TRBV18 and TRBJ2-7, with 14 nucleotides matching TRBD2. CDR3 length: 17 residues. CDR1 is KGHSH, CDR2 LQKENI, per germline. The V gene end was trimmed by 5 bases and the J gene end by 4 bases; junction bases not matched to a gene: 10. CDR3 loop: CASSSGLAGGFAYEQYF. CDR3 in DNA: TGTGCCAGCTCATCCGGACTAGCGGGAGGATTCGCTTACGAGCAGTACTTC.